This TCR beta chain was retrieved from a study of T cells after somatic rescue of genetic block. Sequencing was performed with immunoSEQ multiplex PCR; in TCRdb, only in-frame clones are kept and a portion is missing. Here the sample spans about 68,000 clones, 85% to 95% being singletons. Germline assignment: CDR1 LNHDA and CDR2 SQIVND (reference sequence). Trimming took 5 bases from V and 0 from J, leaving 20 bases between them. This CDR3 is built from 18 residues. The chain links TRBV19 to TRBJ1-5; D uncertain. Sequencing was carried out using peripheral blood mononuclear cells (PBMCs). This receptor was identified in a man in his forties. The CDR3 nucleotides read TGTGCCAGTAGTGCAAGGACCATTAGCGGGCTTAGCAATCAGCCCCAGCATTTT. It translates to CASSARTISGLSNQPQHF.